The entry that follows covers one T cell receptor (beta chain) sequence. This record belongs to a study of blood T cell repertoires in COVID-19. Produced via immunoSEQ multiplex PCR; TCRdb's table is partial and in-frame only. The sample consists of about 140,000 clones, around 81% of them appearing once. The CDR3 totals 13 residues. Trimming removed 2 bases at V and 5 bases at J, with 10 bases between. Germline CDR1 reads SGHNT; CDR2 reads YENEEA. Sequenced material: peripheral blood. V gene TRBV11-3 combines with J gene TRBJ2-7; weak D call: TRBD1 (5 bases). The TCR was taken from a woman aged 60-70 years with acute or convalescent COVID-19. The CDR3 coding sequence is TGTGCCAGCAGCTTAAGGGGTAGCCACGAGCAGTACTTC. Encoded protein: CASSLRGSHEQYF.